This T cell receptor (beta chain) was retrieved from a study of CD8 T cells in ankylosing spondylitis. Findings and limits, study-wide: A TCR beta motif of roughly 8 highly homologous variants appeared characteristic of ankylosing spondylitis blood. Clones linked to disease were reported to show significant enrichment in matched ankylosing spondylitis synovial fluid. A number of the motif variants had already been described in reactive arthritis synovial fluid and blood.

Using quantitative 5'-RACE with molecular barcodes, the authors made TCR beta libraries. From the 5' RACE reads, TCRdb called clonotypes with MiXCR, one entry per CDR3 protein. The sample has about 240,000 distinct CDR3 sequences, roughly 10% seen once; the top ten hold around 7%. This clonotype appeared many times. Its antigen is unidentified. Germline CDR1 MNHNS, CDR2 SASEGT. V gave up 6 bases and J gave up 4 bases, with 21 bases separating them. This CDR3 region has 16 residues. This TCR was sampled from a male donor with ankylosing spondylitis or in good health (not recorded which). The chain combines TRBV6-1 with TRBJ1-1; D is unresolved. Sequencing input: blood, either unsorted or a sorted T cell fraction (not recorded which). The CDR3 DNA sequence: TGTGCCAGCAGATCCCGGGAGAATGTAATTGGCACTGAAGCTTTCTTT. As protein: CASRSRENVIGTEAFF.